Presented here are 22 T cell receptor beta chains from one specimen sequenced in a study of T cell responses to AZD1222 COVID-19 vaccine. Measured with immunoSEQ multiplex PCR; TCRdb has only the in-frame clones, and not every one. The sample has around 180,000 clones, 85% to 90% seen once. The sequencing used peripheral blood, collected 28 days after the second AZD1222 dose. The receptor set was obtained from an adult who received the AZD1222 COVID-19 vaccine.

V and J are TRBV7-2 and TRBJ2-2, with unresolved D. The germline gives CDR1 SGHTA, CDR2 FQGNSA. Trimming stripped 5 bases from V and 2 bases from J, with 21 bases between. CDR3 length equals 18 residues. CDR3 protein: CASSPLLGRRNNTGELFF. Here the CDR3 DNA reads TGTGCCAGCAGCCCACTCCTCGGTAGGAGAAATAACACCGGGGAGCTGTTTTTT.

For the CDR3, the DNA is TGTGCCAGTGGGACAACAACTAATGAAAAACTGTTTTTT. Amino acid sequence: CASGTTTNEKLFF. The chain combines TRBV9 with TRBJ1-4, with D possibly matching TRBD1 (6 bases). The CDR3 length is 13 residues. V lost 8 bases and J 0 bases, leaving 8 bases between the germline ends. Germline V gene sequence: CDR1 SGDLS, CDR2 YYNGEE.

CDR3 coding DNA: TGTGCCAGCAGTGACTCAGCGGGAGGGCCCGGGGAGCTGTTTTTT. Amino acids: CASSDSAGGPGELFF. The chain recombines TRBV6-4 with TRBJ2-2; TRBD2 agrees at 10 bases. The CDR3 has 15 residues. V dropped 0 bases and J dropped 6; count of bases not matched to a gene: 1. Per the germline V gene, CDR1 is MRHNA and CDR2 is SNTAGT.

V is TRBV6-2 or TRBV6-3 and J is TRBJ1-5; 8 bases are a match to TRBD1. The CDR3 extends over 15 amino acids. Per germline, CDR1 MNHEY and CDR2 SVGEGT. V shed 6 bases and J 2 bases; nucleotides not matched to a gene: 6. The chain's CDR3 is CASSLGQGGNQPQHF. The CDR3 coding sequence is TGTGCCAGCAGCCTTGGACAGGGAGGCAATCAGCCCCAGCATTTT.

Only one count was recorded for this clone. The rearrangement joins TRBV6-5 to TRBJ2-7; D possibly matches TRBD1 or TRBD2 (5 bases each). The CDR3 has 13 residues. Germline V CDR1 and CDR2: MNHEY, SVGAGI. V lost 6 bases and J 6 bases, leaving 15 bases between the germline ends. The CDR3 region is CASSPGTLSEQYF. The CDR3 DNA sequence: TGTGCCAGCAGCCCCGGGACCTTATCCGAGCAGTACTTC.

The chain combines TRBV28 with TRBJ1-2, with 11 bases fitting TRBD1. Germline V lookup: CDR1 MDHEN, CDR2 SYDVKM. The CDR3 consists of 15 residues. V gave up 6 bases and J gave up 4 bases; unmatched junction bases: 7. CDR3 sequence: CASSRGQGAFYGYTF. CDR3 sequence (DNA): TGTGCCAGCAGCCGTGGACAGGGGGCATTCTATGGCTACACCTTC.

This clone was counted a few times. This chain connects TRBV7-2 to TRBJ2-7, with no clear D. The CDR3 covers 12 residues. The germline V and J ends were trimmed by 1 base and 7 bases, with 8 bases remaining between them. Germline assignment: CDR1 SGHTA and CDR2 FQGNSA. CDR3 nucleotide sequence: TGTGCCAGCAGCTTAGGTTTGAGAGAGCAGTACTTC. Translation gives CASSLGLREQYF.

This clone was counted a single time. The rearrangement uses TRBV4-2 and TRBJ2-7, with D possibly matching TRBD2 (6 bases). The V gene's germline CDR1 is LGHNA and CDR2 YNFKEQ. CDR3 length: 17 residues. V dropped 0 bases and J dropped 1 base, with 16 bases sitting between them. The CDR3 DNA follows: TGTGCCAGCAGCCAAGATCGGGGACTCGGATTTTCCTACGAGCAGTACTTC. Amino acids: CASSQDRGLGFSYEQYF.

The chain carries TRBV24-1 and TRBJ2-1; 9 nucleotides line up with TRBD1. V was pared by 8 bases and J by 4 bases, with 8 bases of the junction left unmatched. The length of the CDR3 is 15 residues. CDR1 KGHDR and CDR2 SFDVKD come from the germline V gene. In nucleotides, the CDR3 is TGTGCCACCAATGTACAGGGGGCCCAATACAATGAGCAGTTCTTC. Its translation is CATNVQGAQYNEQFF.

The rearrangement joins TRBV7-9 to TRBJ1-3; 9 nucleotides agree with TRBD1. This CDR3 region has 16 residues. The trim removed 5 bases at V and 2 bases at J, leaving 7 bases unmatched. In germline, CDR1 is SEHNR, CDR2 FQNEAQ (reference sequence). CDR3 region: CASSAGTGRAGNTIYF. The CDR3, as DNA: TGTGCCAGCAGCGCCGGGACAGGGAGGGCTGGAAACACCATATATTTT.

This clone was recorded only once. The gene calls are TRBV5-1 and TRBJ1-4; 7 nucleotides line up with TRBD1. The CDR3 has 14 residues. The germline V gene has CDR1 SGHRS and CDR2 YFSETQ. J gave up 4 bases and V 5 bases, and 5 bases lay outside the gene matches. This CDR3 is CASSVGQHNEKLFF. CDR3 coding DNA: TGCGCCAGCAGTGTGGGACAGCATAATGAAAAACTGTTTTTT. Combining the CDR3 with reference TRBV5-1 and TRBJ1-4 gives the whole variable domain KAGVTQTPRYLIKTRGQQVTLSCSPISGHRSVSWYQQTPGQGLQFLFEYFSETQRNKGNFPGRFSGRQFSNSRSEMNVSTLELGDSALYLCASSVGQHNEKLFFGSGTQLSVL.

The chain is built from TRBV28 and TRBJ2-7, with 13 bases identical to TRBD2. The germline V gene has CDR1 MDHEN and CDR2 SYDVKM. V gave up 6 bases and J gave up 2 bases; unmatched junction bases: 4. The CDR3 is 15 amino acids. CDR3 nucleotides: TGTGCCAGCAGCCGCGGGACTAGCGGGACCTACGAGCAGTACTTC. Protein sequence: CASSRGTSGTYEQYF.

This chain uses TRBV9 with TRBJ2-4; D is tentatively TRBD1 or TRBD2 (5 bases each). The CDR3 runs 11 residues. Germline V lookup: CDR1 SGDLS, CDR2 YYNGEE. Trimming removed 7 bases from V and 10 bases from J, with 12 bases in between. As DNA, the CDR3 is TGTGCCAGCCCGGGGCAGGGTATTCAGTACTTC. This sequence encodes CASPGQGIQYF.

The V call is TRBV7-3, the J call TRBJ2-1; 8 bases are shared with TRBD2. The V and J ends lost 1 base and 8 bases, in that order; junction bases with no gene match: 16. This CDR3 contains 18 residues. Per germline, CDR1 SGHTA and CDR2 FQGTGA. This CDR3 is CASSLIPSWSGSSDEQFF. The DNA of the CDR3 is TGTGCCAGCAGCTTAATTCCCTCGTGGAGCGGGAGTAGTGATGAGCAGTTCTTC.

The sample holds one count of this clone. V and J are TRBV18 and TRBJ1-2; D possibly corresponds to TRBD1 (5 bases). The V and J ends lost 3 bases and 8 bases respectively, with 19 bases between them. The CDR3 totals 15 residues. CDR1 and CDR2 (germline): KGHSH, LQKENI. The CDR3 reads CASSPNTGTERGYTF. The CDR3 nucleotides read TGTGCCAGCTCACCGAACACCGGGACCGAGAGAGGCTACACCTTC.

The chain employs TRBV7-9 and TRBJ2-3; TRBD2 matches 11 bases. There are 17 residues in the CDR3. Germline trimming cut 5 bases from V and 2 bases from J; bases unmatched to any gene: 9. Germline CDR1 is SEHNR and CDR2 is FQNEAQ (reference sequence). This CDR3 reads CASSPHLLAGVTDTQYF. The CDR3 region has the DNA TGTGCCAGCAGCCCGCACTTACTAGCGGGAGTCACAGATACGCAGTATTTT.

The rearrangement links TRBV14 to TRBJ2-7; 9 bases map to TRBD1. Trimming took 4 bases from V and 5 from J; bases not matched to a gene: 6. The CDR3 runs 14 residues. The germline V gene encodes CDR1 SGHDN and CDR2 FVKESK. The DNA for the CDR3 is TGTGCCAGCAGCCGGGACAGGGTTGTGAACGAGCAGTACTTC. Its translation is CASSRDRVVNEQYF.

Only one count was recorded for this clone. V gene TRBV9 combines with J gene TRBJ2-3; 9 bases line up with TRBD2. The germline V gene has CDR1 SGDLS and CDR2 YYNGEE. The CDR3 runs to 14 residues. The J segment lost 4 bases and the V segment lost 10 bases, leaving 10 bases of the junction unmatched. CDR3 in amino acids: CAANSGRMADTQYF. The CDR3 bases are TGTGCCGCGAATAGCGGGAGAATGGCAGATACGCAGTATTTT.

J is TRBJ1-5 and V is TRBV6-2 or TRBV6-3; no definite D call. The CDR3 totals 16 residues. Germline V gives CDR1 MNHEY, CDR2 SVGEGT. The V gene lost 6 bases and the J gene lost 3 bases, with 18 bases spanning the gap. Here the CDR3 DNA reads TGTGCCAGCAGCTTATATACTCTACAGATCAATCAGCCCCAGCATTTT. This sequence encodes CASSLYTLQINQPQHF.

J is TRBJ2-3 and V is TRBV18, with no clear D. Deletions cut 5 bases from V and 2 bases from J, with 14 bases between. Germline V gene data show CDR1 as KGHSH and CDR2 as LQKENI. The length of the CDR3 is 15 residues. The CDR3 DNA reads TGTGCCAGCTCATCAAACGATGGATTCACAGATACGCAGTATTTT. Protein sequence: CASSSNDGFTDTQYF.

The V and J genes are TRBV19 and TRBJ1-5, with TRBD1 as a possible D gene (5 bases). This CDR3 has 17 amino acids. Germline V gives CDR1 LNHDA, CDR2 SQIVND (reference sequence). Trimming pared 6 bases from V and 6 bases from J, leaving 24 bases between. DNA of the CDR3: TGTGCCAGTAGACCCCCGTTCCAGGGCCAAACCTTTCAGCCCCAGCATTTT. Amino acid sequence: CASRPPFQGQTFQPQHF.

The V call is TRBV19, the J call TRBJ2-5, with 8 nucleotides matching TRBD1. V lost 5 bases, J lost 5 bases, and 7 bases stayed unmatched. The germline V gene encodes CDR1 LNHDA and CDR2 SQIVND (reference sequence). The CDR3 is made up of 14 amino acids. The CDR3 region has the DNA TGTGCCAGTAGTCCCCGGACAGGGATGGAGACCCAGTACTTC. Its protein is CASSPRTGMETQYF.